The 11 T cell receptor beta chains in this list originate from one sample, sequenced in a study of OX40 agonist ivuxolimab in advanced cancers. Assay used: immunoSEQ multiplex PCR; TCRdb lists only in-frame clones, some missing. Of tens of thousands of clones listed, about 79% are singletons. The material was CD4+ or CD8+ T cells sorted from blood, obtained in a trial of the OX40 agonist ivuxolimab. These receptors were taken from an adult with an advanced solid tumor such as melanoma, head and neck, liver or kidney cancer.

CDR3 sequence reads: CASSQVSGNSPLHF. The DNA for the CDR3 is TGTGCCAGCAGCCAAGTTTCGGGAAATTCACCCCTCCACTTT. The chain has TRBV14 and TRBJ1-6; no reliable D call. The CDR3 covers 14 residues. V lost 1 base and J lost 7, with 8 bases in between. The germline V gene encodes CDR1 SGHDN and CDR2 FVKESK.

This clone appeared a single time. The chain carries TRBV5-1 and TRBJ2-3; TRBD2 matches 8 bases. Germline values: CDR1 SGHRS, CDR2 YFSETQ. V shed 5 bases, J shed 3 bases, and the junction held 8 bases outside the gene matches. The CDR3 spans 15 residues. The CDR3: CASRERGTGTDTQYF. The CDR3 DNA reads TGCGCCAGCAGGGAGCGGGGGACTGGGACAGATACGCAGTATTTT. Variable domain in full (rest from reference TRBV5-1 and TRBJ2-3): KAGVTQTPRYLIKTRGQQVTLSCSPISGHRSVSWYQQTPGQGLQFLFEYFSETQRNKGNFPGRFSGRQFSNSRSEMNVSTLELGDSALYLCASRERGTGTDTQYFGPGTRLTVL.

The genes are TRBV2 and TRBJ2-1, with a possible D match to TRBD1 (6 bases). CDR1 and CDR2 from the germline V gene are SNHLY and FYNNEI. V was clipped by 6 bases and J by 13 bases, with 13 bases between them. This CDR3 is 11 amino acids long. The CDR3 loop reads CASRPGHPQFF. The CDR3 DNA is TGTGCCAGCAGACCGGGACACCCACAGTTCTTC.

The chain has TRBV5-8 and TRBJ2-3; no clear D. The CDR3 is 11 amino acids. CDR1 and CDR2 (germline): SGHTS, YDEGEE. Trimming took off 4 bases at V and 5 bases at J, with 5 bases between the two ends. CDR3 loop: CASSGVDTQYF. Written as DNA, the CDR3 is TGTGCCAGCAGCGGAGTAGATACGCAGTATTTT.

There are a few counts of this clone. This chain's CDR3 is CATSRGGLGPYNEQFF. The CDR3 DNA follows: TGTGCCACCAGCAGAGGGGGTCTTGGACCGTACAATGAGCAGTTCTTC. The chain joins TRBV15 to TRBJ2-1, with D hard to call. Germline CDR1 reads LNHNV; CDR2 reads YYDKDF (reference sequence). The CDR3 has 16 amino acids. V was trimmed by 1 base and J by 4 bases, leaving 14 bases between them.

The chain's CDR3 is CASGSYGYTF. The CDR3, as DNA: TGTGCCTCAGGGTCGTATGGCTACACCTTC. This chain connects TRBV30 to TRBJ1-2, with a possible D match to TRBD1 (5 bases). Per the germline V gene, CDR1 is GTSNPN and CDR2 is SVGIG (reference sequence). The CDR3 is made up of 10 amino acids. Trimming pared 7 bases from V and 5 bases from J, leaving 8 bases between.

The chain combines TRBV7-9 with TRBJ1-1, with D possibly TRBD1 on 6 matching bases. The CDR3 has 13 residues. Trimming took off 5 bases at V and 4 bases at J, with 11 bases between the two ends. Germline V gene data show CDR1 as SEHNR and CDR2 as FQNEAQ (reference sequence). In DNA form, the CDR3 reads TGTGCCAGCAGCCGAACAGGGTTCACTGAAGCTTTCTTT. Amino acids: CASSRTGFTEAFF.

This chain links TRBV6-9 with TRBJ1-2, with TRBD1 matching over 9 bases. J lost 5 bases, V lost 6 bases, and 10 bases had no gene match. Germline CDR1 reads MNHGY; CDR2 reads SVAAGI. The length of the CDR3 is 15 residues. The CDR3 here is CASSPRRTGDYGYTF. DNA of the CDR3: TGTGCCAGCAGCCCTCGTAGGACAGGGGATTATGGCTACACCTTC.

This chain uses TRBV5-6 with TRBJ1-3, with 7 bases lining up with TRBD1. V lost 4 bases and J lost 2; bases outside the gene matches: 3. The germline V gene encodes CDR1 SGHDT and CDR2 YYEEEE. The CDR3 runs to 14 residues. The CDR3 region is CASSQTGTGNTIYF. For the CDR3, the DNA is TGTGCCAGCAGCCAGACAGGGACTGGAAACACCATATATTTT.

This clone was picked up one time. The chain links TRBV10-3 to TRBJ2-5, with TRBD1 as a possible D gene (5 bases). Germline-derived CDR1 and CDR2 are ENHRY and SYGVKD. The CDR3 sequence is 15 residues long. V lost 9 bases and J lost 0, with 17 bases in between. CDR3 protein: CAISQGLLYQETQYF. In nucleotides, the CDR3 is TGTGCCATTTCTCAGGGATTACTGTACCAAGAGACCCAGTACTTC.

The CDR3 is CASSAMSSGNTIYF. The DNA for the CDR3 is TGTGCCAGCAGCGCCATGAGCTCTGGAAACACCATATATTTT. The rearrangement links TRBV6-1 to TRBJ1-3; D unresolved. Germline CDR1 reads MNHNS; CDR2 reads SASEGT. V lost 6 bases to trimming and J lost 0 bases, with 9 bases between them. This CDR3 has 14 amino acids.